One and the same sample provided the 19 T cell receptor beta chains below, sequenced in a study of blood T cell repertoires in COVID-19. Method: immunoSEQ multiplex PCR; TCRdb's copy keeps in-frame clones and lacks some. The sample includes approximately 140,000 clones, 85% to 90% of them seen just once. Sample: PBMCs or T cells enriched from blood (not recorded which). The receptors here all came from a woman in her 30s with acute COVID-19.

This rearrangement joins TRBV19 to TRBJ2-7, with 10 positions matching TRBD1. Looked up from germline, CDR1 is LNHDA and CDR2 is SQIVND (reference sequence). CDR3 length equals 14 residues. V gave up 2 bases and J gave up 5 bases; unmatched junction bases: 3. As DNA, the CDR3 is TGTGCCAGTAGTATACTCGGACAGGGGGACGAGCAGTACTTC. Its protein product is CASSILGQGDEQYF.

The CDR3 DNA sequence: TGCAGTGCTAGAGCGTCTACTGAAGCTTTCTTT. As protein: CSARASTEAFF. V is TRBV20-1 and J is TRBJ1-1; D unresolved. The CDR3 is 11 residues long. Trimming left V 1 base short and J 5 bases short, with 5 bases between. CDR1 is DFQATT and CDR2 is SNEGSKA in the germline V gene (reference sequence).

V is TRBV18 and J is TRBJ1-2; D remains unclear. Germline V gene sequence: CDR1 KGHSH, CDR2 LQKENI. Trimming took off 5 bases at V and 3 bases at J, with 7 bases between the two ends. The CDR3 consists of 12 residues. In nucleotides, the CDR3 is TGTGCCAGCTCAGACTGGGACTATGGCTACACCTTC. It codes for CASSDWDYGYTF.

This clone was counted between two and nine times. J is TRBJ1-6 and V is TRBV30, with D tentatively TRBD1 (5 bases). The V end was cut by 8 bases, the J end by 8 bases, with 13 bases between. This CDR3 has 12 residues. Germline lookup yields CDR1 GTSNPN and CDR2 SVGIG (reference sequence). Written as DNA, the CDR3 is TGTGCCGGCGGGACCCAGGATTCACCCCTCCACTTT. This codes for CAGGTQDSPLHF.

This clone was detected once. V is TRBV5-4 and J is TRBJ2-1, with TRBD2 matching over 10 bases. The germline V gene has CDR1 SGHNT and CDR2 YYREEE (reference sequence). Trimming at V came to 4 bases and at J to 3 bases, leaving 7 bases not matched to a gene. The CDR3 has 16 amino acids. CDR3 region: CASSLAGDGIYNEQFF. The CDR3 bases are TGTGCCAGCAGCCTAGCGGGAGACGGAATCTACAATGAGCAGTTCTTC.

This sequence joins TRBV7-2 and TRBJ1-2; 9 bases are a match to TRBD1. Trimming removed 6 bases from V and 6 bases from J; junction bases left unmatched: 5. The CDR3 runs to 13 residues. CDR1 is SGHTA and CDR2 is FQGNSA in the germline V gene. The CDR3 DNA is TGTGCCAGCAGATTGGACAGGGGCAATGGCTACACCTTC. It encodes CASRLDRGNGYTF.

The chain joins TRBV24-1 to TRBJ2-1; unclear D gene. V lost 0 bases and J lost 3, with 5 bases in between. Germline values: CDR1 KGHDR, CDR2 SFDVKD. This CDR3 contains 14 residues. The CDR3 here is CATSDLSDYNEQFF. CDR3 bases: TGTGCCACCAGTGATTTGTCAGACTACAATGAGCAGTTCTTC.

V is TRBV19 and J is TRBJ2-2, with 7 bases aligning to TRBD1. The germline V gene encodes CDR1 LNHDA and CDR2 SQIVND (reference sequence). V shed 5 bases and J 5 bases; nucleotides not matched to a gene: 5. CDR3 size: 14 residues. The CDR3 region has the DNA TGTGCCAGTAGTCAACAGGGGCGGACCGGGGAGCTGTTTTTT. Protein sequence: CASSQQGRTGELFF.

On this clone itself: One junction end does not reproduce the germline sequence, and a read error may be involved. CDR3 loop: CASKKAGTPIF. The CDR3, as DNA: TGTGCCAGCAAAAAGGCAGGGACACCAATCTTC. This chain joins TRBV3-1 (or the pseudogene TRBV3-2) and TRBJ1-2, with a weak D call TRBD1 (6 bases). Germline CDR1 and CDR2: LGHDT and YNNKEL (reference sequence). This CDR3 comprises 11 residues.

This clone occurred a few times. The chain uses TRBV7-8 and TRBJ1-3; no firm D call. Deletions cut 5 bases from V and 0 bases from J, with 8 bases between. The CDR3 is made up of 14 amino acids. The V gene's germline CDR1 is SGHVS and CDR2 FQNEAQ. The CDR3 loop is CASSAGISGNTIYF. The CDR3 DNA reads TGTGCCAGCAGCGCCGGGATCTCTGGAAACACCATATATTTT.

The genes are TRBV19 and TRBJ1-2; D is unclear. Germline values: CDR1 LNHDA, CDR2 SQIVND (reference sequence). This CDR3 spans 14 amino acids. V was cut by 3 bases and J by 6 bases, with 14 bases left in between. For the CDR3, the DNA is TGTGCCAGTAGTATCCCCACCAGGAAGGATGGCTACACCTTC. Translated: CASSIPTRKDGYTF.

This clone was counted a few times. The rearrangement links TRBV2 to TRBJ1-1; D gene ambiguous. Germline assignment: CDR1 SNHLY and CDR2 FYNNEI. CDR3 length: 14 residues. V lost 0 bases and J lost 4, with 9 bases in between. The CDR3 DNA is TGTGCCAGCAGTGAAGCGTTCCCCCTCACTGAAGCTTTCTTT. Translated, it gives CASSEAFPLTEAFF.

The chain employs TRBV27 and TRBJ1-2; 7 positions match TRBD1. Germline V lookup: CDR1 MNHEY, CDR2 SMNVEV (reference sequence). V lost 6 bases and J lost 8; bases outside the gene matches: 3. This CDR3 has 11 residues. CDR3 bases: TGTGCCAGCAGGACAGGGAACGGCTACACCTTC. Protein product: CASRTGNGYTF.

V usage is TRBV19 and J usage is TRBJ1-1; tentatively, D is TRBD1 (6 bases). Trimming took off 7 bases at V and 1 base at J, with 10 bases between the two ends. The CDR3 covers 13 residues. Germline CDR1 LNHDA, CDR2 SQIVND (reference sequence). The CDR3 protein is CASNTGPNTEAFF. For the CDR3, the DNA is TGTGCCAGTAATACAGGGCCGAACACTGAAGCTTTCTTT.

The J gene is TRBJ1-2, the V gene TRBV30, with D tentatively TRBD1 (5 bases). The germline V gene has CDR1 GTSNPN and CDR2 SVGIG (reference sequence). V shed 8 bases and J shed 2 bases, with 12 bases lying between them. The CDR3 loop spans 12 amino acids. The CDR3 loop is CAETQGNYGYTF. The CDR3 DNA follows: TGTGCCGAAACTCAGGGAAACTATGGCTACACCTTC.

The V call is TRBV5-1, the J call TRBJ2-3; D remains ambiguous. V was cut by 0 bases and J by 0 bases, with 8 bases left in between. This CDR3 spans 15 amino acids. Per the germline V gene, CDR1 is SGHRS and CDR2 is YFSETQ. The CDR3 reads CASSLGDSSTDTQYF. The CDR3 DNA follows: TGCGCCAGCAGCTTGGGCGACTCAAGCACAGATACGCAGTATTTT.

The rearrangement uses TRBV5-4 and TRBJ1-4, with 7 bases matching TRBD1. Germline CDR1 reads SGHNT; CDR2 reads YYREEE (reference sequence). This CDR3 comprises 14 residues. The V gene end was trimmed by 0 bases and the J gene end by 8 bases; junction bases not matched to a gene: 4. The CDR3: CASSLGTGEEKLFF. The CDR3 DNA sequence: TGTGCCAGCAGCTTGGGCACAGGGGAGGAAAAACTGTTTTTT. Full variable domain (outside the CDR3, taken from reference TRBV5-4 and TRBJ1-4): ETGVTQSPTHLIKTRGQQVTLRCSSQSGHNTVSWYQQALGQGPQFIFQYYREEENGRGNFPPRFSGLQFPNYSSELNVNALELDDSALYLCASSLGTGEEKLFFGSGTQLSVL.

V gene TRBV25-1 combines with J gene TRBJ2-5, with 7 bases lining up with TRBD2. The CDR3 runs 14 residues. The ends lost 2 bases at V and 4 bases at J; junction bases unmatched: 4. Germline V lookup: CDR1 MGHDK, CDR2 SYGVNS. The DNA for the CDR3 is TGTGCCAGCAGTGAAGGAGGGGAGGGAGAGACCCAGTACTTC. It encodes CASSEGGEGETQYF.

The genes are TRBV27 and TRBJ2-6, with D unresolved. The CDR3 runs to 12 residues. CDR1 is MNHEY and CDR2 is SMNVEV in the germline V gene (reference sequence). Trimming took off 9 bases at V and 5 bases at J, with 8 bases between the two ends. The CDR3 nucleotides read TGTGCCAGTCTCGGGTGGGCCAACGTCCTGACTTTC. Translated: CASLGWANVLTF.